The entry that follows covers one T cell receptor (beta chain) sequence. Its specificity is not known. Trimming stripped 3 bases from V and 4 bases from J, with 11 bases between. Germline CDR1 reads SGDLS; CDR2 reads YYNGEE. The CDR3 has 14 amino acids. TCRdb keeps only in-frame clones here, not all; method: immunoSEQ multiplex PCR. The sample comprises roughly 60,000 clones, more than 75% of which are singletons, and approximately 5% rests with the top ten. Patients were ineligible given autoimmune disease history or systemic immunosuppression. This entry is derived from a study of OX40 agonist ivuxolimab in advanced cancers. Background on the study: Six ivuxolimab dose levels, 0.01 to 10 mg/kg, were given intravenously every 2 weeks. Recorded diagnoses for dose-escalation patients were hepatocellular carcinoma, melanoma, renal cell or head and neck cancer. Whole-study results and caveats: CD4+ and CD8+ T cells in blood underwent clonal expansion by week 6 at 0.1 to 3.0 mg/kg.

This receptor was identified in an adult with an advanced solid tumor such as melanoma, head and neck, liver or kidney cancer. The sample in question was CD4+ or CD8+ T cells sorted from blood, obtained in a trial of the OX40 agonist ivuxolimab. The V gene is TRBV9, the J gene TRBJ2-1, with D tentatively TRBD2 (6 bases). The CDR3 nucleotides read TGTGCCAGCAGCGACGGGACTCTATACAATGAGCAGTTCTTC. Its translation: CASSDGTLYNEQFF.